Reported below is one T cell receptor beta chain. What it binds is unknown. This sample is drawn from a study of T cell responses to AZD1222 COVID-19 vaccine. Study observations and caveats: Among AZD1222 vaccinees, only six or seven were seropositive at baseline. Variant regions that are unmutated are reportedly the target of nearly half of spike-specific TCRs.

Data came from immunoSEQ multiplex PCR; TCRdb stores just in-frame clones and leaves some out. Of 25,000 to 35,000 clones in the sample, roughly 90% were seen once. The source is an adult in good health. The sequencing used peripheral blood, collected on day 0 of AZD1222 vaccination.

The CDR3 loop reads CASSLTGTSGSKETQYF. Here the CDR3 DNA reads TGTGCCAGCAGCCTGACGGGGACTAGCGGGAGTAAAGAGACCCAGTACTTC. The chain links TRBV7-2 to TRBJ2-5; 14 nucleotides line up with TRBD2. CDR1 and CDR2 from the germline V gene are SGHTA and FQGNSA. The CDR3 is 17 residues long. The ends lost 5 bases at V and 3 bases at J; junction bases unmatched: 8.